This entry lists 27 T cell receptor beta chains sequenced from one sample in a study of OX40 agonist ivuxolimab in advanced cancers. Only in-frame clones appear in the TCRdb table, and some are missing; sequencing was by immunoSEQ multiplex PCR. The table has roughly 70,000 clones, more than 75% seen once; the top ten hold approximately 5%. The sample consisted of CD4+ or CD8+ T cells sorted from blood, taken in a trial of the OX40 agonist ivuxolimab. These receptors originate from an adult with an advanced solid tumor such as melanoma, head and neck, liver or kidney cancer.

The chain combines TRBV6-6 with TRBJ1-5; D is unresolved. Trimming took off 4 bases at V and 6 bases at J, with 10 bases between the two ends. The CDR3 loop spans 13 amino acids. In germline, CDR1 is MNHNY, CDR2 SVGAGI (reference sequence). The CDR3 DNA reads TGTGCCAGCAGTTTGAGGGAGGGTCAGCCCCAGCATTTT. Its protein product is CASSLREGQPQHF.

Turning to this clone: Within the sample, other DNA sequences also encode this same CDR3. V gene TRBV5-1 combines with J gene TRBJ2-5, with unresolved D. The CDR3 has 12 residues. Germline V gene sequence: CDR1 SGHRS, CDR2 YFSETQ. The V end was cut by 2 bases, the J end by 2 bases, with 4 bases between. CDR3 region: CASSFSQETQYF. The CDR3 DNA follows: TGCGCCAGCAGCTTTTCGCAAGAGACCCAGTACTTC.

The chain links TRBV19 to TRBJ1-1; D not certain. CDR1 is LNHDA and CDR2 is SQIVND in the germline V gene (reference sequence). V was pared by 5 bases and J by 1 base, with 8 bases between. The CDR3 covers 13 residues. The CDR3 DNA sequence: TGTGCCAGTAGTCCCCAGCCGAACACTGAAGCTTTCTTT. Its protein is CASSPQPNTEAFF.

CDR3 sequence (DNA): TGTGCCAGCAGCTTGGGGCAGGACCCAAACACCGGGGAGCTGTTTTTT. This gives the protein CASSLGQDPNTGELFF. V gene TRBV5-4 combines with J gene TRBJ2-2; D remains unclear. Trimming stripped 0 bases from V and 2 bases from J, with 11 bases between. In germline, CDR1 is SGHNT, CDR2 YYREEE (reference sequence). The CDR3 length is 16 residues.

The genes are TRBV15 and TRBJ2-3; 9 bases match TRBD2. Germline lookup yields CDR1 LNHNV and CDR2 YYDKDF (reference sequence). V shed 3 bases, J shed 2 bases, and the junction held 6 bases outside the gene matches. This CDR3 is built from 16 residues. CDR3 sequence: CATSSRLAADTDTQYF. The CDR3 DNA reads TGTGCCACCAGCAGCCGACTAGCGGCCGACACAGATACGCAGTATTTT.

The chain has TRBV5-1 and TRBJ1-1, with TRBD1 matching 12 bases. Trimming removed 1 base from V and 7 bases from J; junction bases left unmatched: 5. CDR3 length: 15 amino acids. Germline CDR1 reads SGHRS; CDR2 reads YFSETQ. The CDR3 is CASSLTGQGAIEAFF. The CDR3 DNA follows: TGCGCCAGCAGCTTGACGGGACAGGGGGCGATTGAAGCTTTCTTT.

The chain links TRBV15 to TRBJ2-1, with 9 bases identical to TRBD1. This CDR3 has 15 amino acids. The ends lost 3 bases at V and 0 bases at J; junction bases unmatched: 0. Germline values: CDR1 LNHNV, CDR2 YYDKDF (reference sequence). CDR3 sequence: CATSRDRGSYNEQFF. CDR3 nucleotide sequence: TGTGCCACCAGCAGGGACAGGGGCTCCTACAATGAGCAGTTCTTC.

The gene calls are TRBV6-1 and TRBJ2-3, with D uncertain. Trimming cost V 2 bases and J 6 bases, with 15 bases left between them. Germline V gives CDR1 MNHNS, CDR2 SASEGT. The CDR3 contains 15 residues. This chain's CDR3 is CASSERESPWDTQYF. DNA for the CDR3: TGTGCCAGCAGTGAAAGGGAAAGTCCTTGGGATACGCAGTATTTT.

The J gene is TRBJ1-1, the V gene TRBV7-6; the match to TRBD1 covers 10 bases. The germline CDR1 and CDR2 sequences are SGHVS and FNYEAQ. J lost 5 bases, V lost 5 bases, and 5 bases had no gene match. This CDR3 region has 14 residues. The CDR3 loop is CASSLGTGATEAFF. The CDR3 DNA follows: TGTGCCAGCAGCCTAGGGACAGGGGCTACTGAAGCTTTCTTT. Complete variable domain (other parts from reference TRBV7-6 and TRBJ1-1): GAGVSQSPRYKVTKRGQDVALRCDPISGHVSLYWYRQALGQGPEFLTYFNYEAQQDKSGLPNDRFSAERPEGSISTLTIQRTEQRDSAMYRCASSLGTGATEAFFGQGTRLTVV.

The rearrangement joins TRBV6-5 to TRBJ1-1; D unclear. The CDR3 length is 14 residues. V was trimmed by 0 bases and J by 9 bases, leaving 14 bases between them. Germline lookup yields CDR1 MNHEY and CDR2 SVGAGI. Here the CDR3 reads CASSYSLIFGQAFF. For the CDR3, the DNA is TGTGCCAGCAGTTACTCGTTGATTTTCGGACAAGCTTTCTTT.

This rearrangement joins TRBV6-5 to TRBJ2-7; possible D gene TRBD2, 6 bases. Germline V lookup: CDR1 MNHEY, CDR2 SVGAGI. Trimming removed 6 bases from V and 0 bases from J, with 9 bases in between. The CDR3 spans 13 residues. DNA of the CDR3: TGTGCCAGCAGGGAGCGGGTCTCCTACGAGCAGTACTTC. Protein sequence: CASRERVSYEQYF.

The chain has TRBV18 and TRBJ2-7, with 9 bases lining up with TRBD1. The CDR3 runs to 15 residues. Germline trimming cut 2 bases from V and 5 bases from J; bases unmatched to any gene: 7. Germline V CDR1 and CDR2: KGHSH, LQKENI. CDR3 nucleotides: TGTGCCAGCTCACCATGGGGACAGGGCGGGAACGAGCAGTACTTC. This translates into CASSPWGQGGNEQYF.

V gene TRBV11-1 combines with J gene TRBJ1-3; no definite D call. The CDR3 has 14 residues. CDR1 and CDR2 (germline): SGHAT, FQDESV (reference sequence). V lost 6 bases to trimming and J lost 4 bases, with 13 bases between them. Here the CDR3 DNA reads TGTGCCAGCAGACCGGCGGACGGGGGAAACACCATATATTTT. It specifies CASRPADGGNTIYF.

The chain combines TRBV27 with TRBJ1-3, with D maybe TRBD1 (6 bases). From germline, CDR1 is MNHEY and CDR2 SMNVEV (reference sequence). The CDR3 is 14 residues long. Trimming removed 5 bases at V and 4 bases at J, with 12 bases between. The CDR3 DNA reads TGTGCCAGCAGTCCGGGACACTCGGGAAACACCATATATTTT. It translates to CASSPGHSGNTIYF.

The gene calls are TRBV5-5 and TRBJ1-6; 9 positions match TRBD1. The ends lost 6 bases at V and 2 bases at J; junction bases unmatched: 12. CDR1 and CDR2 from the germline V gene are SGHKS and YYEKEE (reference sequence). CDR3 size: 18 residues. The CDR3 reads CASTTRPGQGTYNSPLHF. Written as DNA, the CDR3 is TGTGCCAGCACTACACGGCCCGGACAGGGGACCTATAATTCACCCCTCCACTTT.

The genes are TRBV2 and TRBJ1-2; no clear D gene. Per germline, CDR1 SNHLY and CDR2 FYNNEI. CDR3 length: 14 residues. Trimming took off 11 bases at V and 0 bases at J, with 16 bases between the two ends. CDR3 sequence reads: CASHGQKANYGYTF. The CDR3 coding sequence is TGTGCCTCACATGGGCAGAAAGCTAACTATGGCTACACCTTC.

The chain is built from TRBV28 and TRBJ1-1, with a tentative D call TRBD1 (5 bases). Germline V gives CDR1 MDHEN, CDR2 SYDVKM. V was cut by 5 bases and J by 4 bases, with 11 bases left in between. This CDR3 has 13 amino acids. The CDR3: CASSGGVSTEAFF. For the CDR3, the DNA is TGTGCCAGCAGTGGAGGGGTCAGCACTGAAGCTTTCTTT. Based on the CDR3 plus reference TRBV28 and TRBJ1-1, the full variable domain is DVKVTQSSRYLVKRTGEKVFLECVQDMDHENMFWYRQDPGLGLRLIYFSYDVKMKEKGDIPEGYSVSREKKERFSLILESASTNQTSMYLCASSGGVSTEAFFGQGTRLTVV.

The V call is TRBV5-1, the J call TRBJ1-4; D remains ambiguous. The V gene's germline CDR1 is SGHRS and CDR2 YFSETQ. CDR3 length: 15 amino acids. Trimming removed 4 bases from V and 4 bases from J, with 14 bases in between. The CDR3 coding sequence is TGCGCCAGCAGCGTTACCGGGGTCTTTAATGAAAAACTGTTTTTT. This encodes CASSVTGVFNEKLFF.

The CDR3 DNA follows: TGTGCCAGCAGTTTAGCGGGAGAGGGAGAGACCCAGTACTTC. Its protein product is CASSLAGEGETQYF. The rearrangement joins TRBV6-5 to TRBJ2-5; TRBD2 aligns across 9 bases. The germline CDR1 and CDR2 sequences are MNHEY and SVGAGI. This CDR3 comprises 14 residues. The trim removed 4 bases at V and 4 bases at J, leaving 4 bases unmatched.

The V gene is TRBV4-3, the J gene TRBJ1-1, with D perhaps matching TRBD1 (5 bases). V lost 4 bases to trimming and J lost 5 bases, with 14 bases between them. Per the germline V gene, CDR1 is LGHNA and CDR2 is YSLEER. The CDR3 is 14 residues long. CDR3 in DNA: TGCGCCAGCAGCCGGATGGGGGTGGGGACTGAAGCTTTCTTT. Protein sequence: CASSRMGVGTEAFF.

The genes are TRBV6-4 and TRBJ1-3; a weak D match, TRBD1 (6 bases). V was clipped by 6 bases and J by 4 bases, with 16 bases between them. The CDR3 length is 15 residues. Per germline, CDR1 MRHNA and CDR2 SNTAGT. CDR3 sequence: CASRNRDKSGNTIYF. The CDR3 region has the DNA TGTGCCAGCAGAAACCGGGACAAATCAGGAAACACCATATATTTT.

V and J are TRBV27 and TRBJ1-1, with unresolved D. The V gene lost 0 bases and the J gene lost 8 bases, with 10 bases spanning the gap. This CDR3 has 13 amino acids. Germline V gene data show CDR1 as MNHEY and CDR2 as SMNVEV (reference sequence). The DNA for the CDR3 is TGTGCCAGCAGTTTATCGATCCGGGGAGAAGCTTTCTTT. As protein: CASSLSIRGEAFF.

This sequence joins TRBV10-3 and TRBJ2-1; D is tentatively TRBD1 or TRBD2 (5 bases each). Per germline, CDR1 ENHRY and CDR2 SYGVKD. Trimming took 6 bases from V and 5 from J, leaving 14 bases between them. This CDR3 has 14 residues. CDR3 region: CAISRDGPHNEQFF. The DNA of the CDR3 is TGTGCCATCAGCCGGGACGGACCGCACAATGAGCAGTTCTTC.

The V and J genes are TRBV6-1 and TRBJ2-3, with D perhaps matching TRBD2 (6 bases). The CDR3 totals 15 residues. Deletions cut 2 bases from V and 1 base from J, with 10 bases between. Germline values: CDR1 MNHNS, CDR2 SASEGT. The CDR3 coding sequence is TGTGCCAGCAGTGAATCATCTAGCGGCACAGATACGCAGTATTTT. Protein sequence: CASSESSSGTDTQYF.

The chain recombines TRBV5-1 with TRBJ2-2; no reliable D call. The CDR3 is 15 amino acids. The germline gives CDR1 SGHRS, CDR2 YFSETQ. V lost 4 bases and J 7 bases, leaving 17 bases between the germline ends. The CDR3 DNA sequence: TGCGCCAGCAGCCTGAACCCCTCAGGCGGCGGGGAGCTGTTTTTT. Translating gives CASSLNPSGGGELFF.

V and J are TRBV21-1 and TRBJ2-7. TRBV21-1 is termed a pseudogene. The CDR3 loop spans 14 amino acids. The CDR3 DNA is TGTGCCAGCAGCAGCAAGGTCAGTCCCTACGAGCAGTACTTC. As protein: CASSSKVSPYEQYF.

V and J are TRBV6-1 and TRBJ2-2; D is perhaps TRBD1 or TRBD2 (5 bases each). V was trimmed by 4 bases and J by 8 bases, leaving 11 bases between them. The CDR3 is made up of 13 amino acids. CDR1 is MNHNS, CDR2 SASEGT, per germline. In nucleotides, the CDR3 is TGTGCCAGCAGTGCCAGCGAGGGGGGGGAGCTGTTTTTT. Translation: CASSASEGGELFF.